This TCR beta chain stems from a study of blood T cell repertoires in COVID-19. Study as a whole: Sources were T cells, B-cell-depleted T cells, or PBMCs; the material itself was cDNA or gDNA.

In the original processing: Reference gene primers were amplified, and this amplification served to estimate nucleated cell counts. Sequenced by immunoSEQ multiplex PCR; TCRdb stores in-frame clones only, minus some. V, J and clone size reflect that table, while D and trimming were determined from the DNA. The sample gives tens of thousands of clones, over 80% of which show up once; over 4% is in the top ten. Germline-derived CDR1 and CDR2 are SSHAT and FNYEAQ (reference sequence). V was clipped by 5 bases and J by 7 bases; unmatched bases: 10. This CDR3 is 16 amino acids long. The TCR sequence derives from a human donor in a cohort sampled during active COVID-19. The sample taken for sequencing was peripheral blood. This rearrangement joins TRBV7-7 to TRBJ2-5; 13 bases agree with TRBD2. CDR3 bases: TGTGCCAGCAGCCCCGAGGGGACTAGCGGGACGGTGACCCAGTACTTC. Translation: CASSPEGTSGTVTQYF.